The 19 T cell receptor beta chains below all came from one sample that was sequenced in a study of blood T cell repertoires in COVID-19. This table comes from immunoSEQ multiplex PCR, and its TCRdb copy is limited to in-frame clones, with some not included. The table includes some 300,000 clones, roughly 89% detected once. Sequenced input: PBMCs or T cells enriched from blood (not recorded which). These receptors were collected from a woman aged 45-65 years who had been exposed to COVID-19.

This chain uses TRBV10-1 with TRBJ2-7, with 7 bases identical to TRBD2. Germline CDR1 is WNHNN and CDR2 is SYGVQD (reference sequence). V was clipped by 0 bases and J by 0 bases; unmatched bases: 5. The CDR3 length is 16 residues. CDR3 amino acids: CASSESCGGSSYEQYF. DNA for the CDR3: TGCGCCAGCAGTGAGTCGTGCGGGGGAAGCTCCTACGAGCAGTACTTC.

The genes are TRBV28 and TRBJ2-7, with TRBD1 matching 9 bases. This CDR3 has 13 amino acids. Looked up from germline, CDR1 is MDHEN and CDR2 is SYDVKM. V was clipped by 6 bases and J by 7 bases; unmatched bases: 7. CDR3 coding DNA: TGTGCCAGCAGAGGACAGGGGAAGCGAGAGCAGTACTTC. Translated, it gives CASRGQGKREQYF. Full variable domain (rest looked up from reference TRBV28 and TRBJ2-7): DVKVTQSSRYLVKRTGEKVFLECVQDMDHENMFWYRQDPGLGLRLIYFSYDVKMKEKGDIPEGYSVSREKKERFSLILESASTNQTSMYLCASRGQGKREQYFGPGTRLTVT.

This chain connects TRBV12-3 or TRBV12-4 to TRBJ1-3; TRBD1 aligns across 8 bases. The trim removed 6 bases at V and 4 bases at J, leaving 2 bases unmatched. The CDR3 is 13 amino acids. The CDR3, as DNA: TGTGCCAGCAGCCACAGGGGGGGAAACACCATATATTTT. Translation gives CASSHRGGNTIYF.

This clone was detected only once. This chain connects TRBV5-6 to TRBJ2-7; the D gene is possibly TRBD1 (7 bases). CDR1 is SGHDT and CDR2 is YYEEEE in the germline V gene. V lost 4 bases and J lost 3, with 17 bases in between. This CDR3 is 15 amino acids long. As DNA, the CDR3 is TGTGCCAGCAGCAACCCCAGGCAGGGGGGCTACGAGCAGTACTTC. This translates into CASSNPRQGGYEQYF.

This clone was picked up one time. This rearrangement joins TRBV27 to TRBJ2-6, with a tentative D call TRBD1 (6 bases). Germline V gene lookup returns CDR1 MNHEY and CDR2 SMNVEV (reference sequence). This CDR3 is 14 amino acids long. Deletions cut 7 bases from V and 2 bases from J, with 9 bases between. CDR3 sequence (DNA): TGTGCCAGCAAGACAGGTGCTGGGGCCAACGTCCTGACTTTC. Its protein product is CASKTGAGANVLTF.

Here the CDR3 reads CASSSHLGEQYF. In DNA form, the CDR3 reads TGTGCCAGCAGCTCACACCTAGGCGAGCAGTACTTC. The chain has TRBV7-2 and TRBJ2-7; no reliable D call. Trimming cost V 4 bases and J 6 bases, with 10 bases left between them. Germline CDR1 and CDR2: SGHTA and FQGNSA. The CDR3 contains 12 residues.

The V and J genes are TRBV7-9 and TRBJ2-3; 8 bases are shared with TRBD1. The CDR3 totals 15 residues. V lost 1 base, J lost 4 bases, and 4 bases stayed unmatched. Germline assignment: CDR1 SEHNR and CDR2 FQNEAQ (reference sequence). CDR3 amino acids: CASSLGTGKADTQYF. DNA of the CDR3: TGTGCCAGCAGCTTAGGGACAGGGAAAGCAGATACGCAGTATTTT. Together with reference TRBV7-9 and TRBJ2-3, the CDR3 gives the full variable domain: DTGVSQNPRHKITKRGQNVTFRCDPISEHNRLYWYRQTLGQGPEFLTYFQNEAQLEKSRLLSDRFSAERPKGSFSTLEIQRTEQGDSAMYLCASSLGTGKADTQYFGPGTRLTVL.

The chain combines TRBV4-1 with TRBJ2-3, with D perhaps TRBD1 (6 bases). The germline V gene encodes CDR1 MGHRA and CDR2 YSYEKL. CDR3 length equals 16 residues. The ends were cut back, 5 bases at V and 0 bases at J, with 15 bases in the middle. CDR3 in amino acids: CASSEDPGQSTDTQYF. In DNA, the CDR3 is TGCGCCAGCAGCGAGGACCCGGGACAAAGCACAGATACGCAGTATTTT.

V is TRBV3-1 (or the pseudogene TRBV3-2) and J is TRBJ1-6; 10 bases fit TRBD1. After removal of 7 bases from V and 8 bases from J, the junction contained 5 bases not matched to a gene. The CDR3 spans 14 residues. From germline, CDR1 is LGHDT and CDR2 YNNKEL (reference sequence). Written as DNA, the CDR3 is TGTGCCAGCACCCTAGGGACAGGGGATTCACCCCTCCACTTT. Translation gives CASTLGTGDSPLHF.

V and J are TRBV10-3 and TRBJ1-2; D is undetermined. V lost 2 bases to trimming and J lost 4 bases, with 8 bases between them. This CDR3 is 13 amino acids long. Germline CDR1 ENHRY, CDR2 SYGVKD. The CDR3, as DNA: TGTGCCATCAGTGAGGAGGGCATCTATGGCTACACCTTC. Its translation: CAISEEGIYGYTF.

The table lists this clone with a few counts. The chain recombines TRBV4-1 with TRBJ1-1; D is perhaps TRBD1 (6 bases). Deletions cut 0 bases from V and 0 bases from J, with 11 bases between. CDR1 MGHRA and CDR2 YSYEKL come from the germline V gene. The CDR3 spans 16 residues. The CDR3 region has the DNA TGCGCCAGCAGCCAAGATTTAGGACAGCTGAACACTGAAGCTTTCTTT. Protein sequence: CASSQDLGQLNTEAFF.

The CDR3: CASSQDQALFFYNEQFF. The CDR3 DNA follows: TGTGCCAGCAGCCAAGATCAAGCCCTCTTCTTTTACAATGAGCAGTTCTTC. J is TRBJ2-1 and V is TRBV14; D remains ambiguous. Trimming pared 0 bases from V and 4 bases from J, leaving 16 bases between. This CDR3 has 17 residues. In germline, CDR1 is SGHDN, CDR2 FVKESK.

V gene TRBV9 combines with J gene TRBJ1-6, with 8 bases identical to TRBD1. In germline, CDR1 is SGDLS, CDR2 YYNGEE. V shed 3 bases, J shed 8 bases, and the junction held 7 bases outside the gene matches. The CDR3 consists of 15 residues. CDR3 DNA: TGTGCCAGCAGCGAGAGGACAGGGTACGATTCACCCCTCCACTTT. Translating it yields CASSERTGYDSPLHF.

The gene calls are TRBV5-1 and TRBJ1-3; D is undetermined. Germline V gives CDR1 SGHRS, CDR2 YFSETQ. This CDR3 is 15 amino acids long. V was trimmed by 5 bases and J by 3 bases, leaving 15 bases between them. The CDR3 DNA reads TGCGCCAGCAGTTCCCCGGGAAAGAGTGGAAACACCATATATTTT. It specifies CASSSPGKSGNTIYF.

The rearrangement links TRBV7-6 to TRBJ2-3; 7 nucleotides agree with TRBD1. The CDR3 loop spans 14 amino acids. CDR1 and CDR2 (germline): SGHVS, FNYEAQ. Unmatched junction bases numbered 4, after V lost 3 bases and J lost 4 bases. CDR3 in amino acids: CASSLTGTPDTQYF. The CDR3 coding sequence is TGTGCCAGCAGCTTGACAGGGACCCCAGATACGCAGTATTTT.

The chain has TRBV27 and TRBJ2-1, with TRBD1 matching over 8 bases. V was pared by 7 bases and J by 7 bases, with 9 bases of the junction left unmatched. Looked up from germline, CDR1 is MNHEY and CDR2 is SMNVEV (reference sequence). The CDR3 is 14 amino acids. The CDR3 reads CASKRTGYLNEQFF. CDR3 DNA sequence: TGTGCCAGCAAACGGACAGGGTATTTGAATGAGCAGTTCTTC.

As concerns this clone: The same CDR3 also results from other DNA sequences found in this sample. V is TRBV5-1 and J is TRBJ2-1, with 10 positions matching TRBD1. Per germline, CDR1 SGHRS and CDR2 YFSETQ. This CDR3 comprises 14 residues. Losses at the gene ends were 0 bases for V and 7 bases for J; bases not matched to a gene: 1. CDR3 amino acids: CASSLGTGGNEQFF. For the CDR3, the DNA is TGCGCCAGCAGCTTGGGGACAGGGGGGAATGAGCAGTTCTTC.

The chain uses TRBV30 and TRBJ1-2; 7 bases agree with TRBD1. Per germline, CDR1 GTSNPN and CDR2 SVGIG (reference sequence). Losses at the gene ends were 1 base for V and 4 bases for J; bases not matched to a gene: 3. The CDR3 spans 13 residues. The DNA for the CDR3 is TGTGCCTGGAGTGCGGGACAGACCTATGGCTACACCTTC. It yields the protein CAWSAGQTYGYTF.

This clone has only one observation. CDR3 sequence: CASYRGRGTEAFF. The CDR3 DNA sequence: TGTGCCAGTTACAGGGGACGAGGGACTGAAGCTTTCTTT. The chain combines TRBV28 with TRBJ1-1, with TRBD1 matching 7 bases. CDR1 and CDR2 (germline): MDHEN, SYDVKM. This CDR3 spans 13 amino acids. Trimming removed 9 bases from V and 5 bases from J; junction bases left unmatched: 9.